This T cell receptor beta chain was documented in a study of cytomegalovirus exposure and HLA in healthy donors. The V end was cut by 7 bases, the J end by 1 base, with 8 bases between. CDR3 length: 11 amino acids. Germline-derived CDR1 and CDR2 are DFQATT and SNEGSKA (reference sequence). PCR was performed using 60 Vbeta and 13 Jbeta primers. Profiling relied on immunoSEQ multiplex PCR, and the TCRdb table lists in-frame clones only, not all of them. This table holds 150,000 to 200,000 clones, roughly four fifths found once. Sequenced input: PBMCs. The receptor was isolated from a young woman in good health and CMV-seronegative. The chain joins TRBV20-1 to TRBJ2-7, with D hard to call. The CDR3 nucleotides are TGCAGTGTCGACGGGTCCTACGAGCAGTACTTC. Its translation is CSVDGSYEQYF.